This T cell receptor (beta chain) was observed in a study of blood T cells in healthy people across ages. General study points: Roughly linear declines in TCR beta diversity per million T cells occurred with age. Considered underestimates were the diversity estimates obtained from one million T cells.

The CDR3 sequence is 18 residues long. Trimming took 0 bases from V and 3 from J; bases not matched to a gene: 7. Germline CDR1 and CDR2: ENHRY and SYGVKD. Healthy individuals of Caucasian origin from Russia, aged roughly 6 to 90, served as donors. Sample-barcoded 5' priming and a J-beta primer mix drove a second PCR of roughly 6 to 12 cycles. Each of the samples gave a minimum of 2.5 million paired-end reads that contained CDR3. TCRdb ran MiXCR on the 5' RACE reads and lists one entry per CDR3 protein. The sample has fewer than 900,000 distinct CDR3 sequences, 45% to 50% seen once. In the case of this clonotype: Antigen specificity is unknown.

The receptor was derived from a woman aged 60 to 75 in good health. This rearrangement joins TRBV10-3 to TRBJ2-6; 8 bases agree with TRBD1. The specimen sequenced was blood. The chain's CDR3 is CAISESQGARFGANVLTF. CDR3 DNA: TGTGCCATCAGTGAGTCCCAGGGGGCGCGATTTGGGGCCAACGTCCTGACTTTC.